The source of this T cell receptor (beta chain) is a study of T cell responses to AZD1222 COVID-19 vaccine. Study-level findings and limits: The donors showed a predominance of white British ancestry and of females, with possible underestimation of clonal diversity. Spike as a whole was targeted by vaccine-associated CD4 TCRs, dominant at 160-218 and 743-854.

This clone has a single count. Antigen unknown. The length of the CDR3 is 17 residues. Germline CDR1 is GTSNPN and CDR2 is SVGIG (reference sequence). V gave up 3 bases and J gave up 3 bases; unmatched junction bases: 9. TCRdb's copy holds only in-frame clones and misses some; the assay was immunoSEQ multiplex PCR. The table shows about 100,000 clones, with about nine tenths occurring only once. The TCR originated in an adult in good health. Material: peripheral blood, obtained on day 0 of AZD1222 vaccination. V usage is TRBV30 and J usage is TRBJ2-5, with 14 bases lining up with TRBD2. The CDR3 spells CAWRQKPGLAGEETQYF. DNA for the CDR3: TGTGCCTGGAGGCAAAAGCCGGGACTAGCGGGAGAAGAGACCCAGTACTTC. Based on the CDR3 plus reference TRBV30 and TRBJ2-5, the full variable domain is SQTIHQWPATLVQPVGSPLSLECTVEGTSNPNLYWYRQAAGRGLQLLFYSVGIGQISSEVPQNLSASRPQDRQFILSSKKLLLSDSGFYLCAWRQKPGLAGEETQYFGPGTRLLVL.